This T cell receptor beta chain was identified during a study of T cells in localized non-small cell lung cancer (TCRdb year 2020). Regarding the study in general: The study analyzed T cell repertoires of roughly 220 early-stage NSCLC patients, comparing tumors and uninvolved tumor-adjacent lungs. The cohort consisted of roughly 240 treatment-naive NSCLC patients whose localized lung tumors had been resected. NSCLC patients had a mean age of approximately 72 years, and around 130 were male and about 110 female.

A note on this clone: The target of this receptor is not known. No quality values exist for individual bases; no much larger clone is one base distant.

Broader findings and caveats from the paper: Multi-region tumor sequencing was not performed, so intratumor heterogeneity could not be excluded. Since the design was exploratory, TCR variables were selected using unadjusted p-values with no false-discovery rate correction. Longer overall survival was associated with higher blood T cell density, whereas shorter survival was associated with higher adjacent-lung clonality. The highest T cell clonality was observed in uninvolved tumor-adjacent lung, where clonality exceeded that of tumor, suggesting that antigenic responses were more focused in uninvolved tumor-adjacent lung. Of the top 100 tumor clones, a median of approximately 60 were detected in paired uninvolved adjacent lung; roughly 29 were also among that lung's top 100.

At diagnosis, peripheral blood, uninvolved tumor-adjacent lung and tumor were collected and were preserved as a mix of fresh-frozen and FFPE material. For TCR repertoire profiling, blood samples were analyzed as peripheral blood mononuclear cells. V gives up 2 bases and J gives up 0 bases, and the segment between their germline ends measures 12 bases. CDR3 length: 15 amino acids, cysteine to phenylalanine. The only DNA kept is the CDR3, 45 bases in frame from the first base. Based on the germline V gene (reference sequence), the CDR1 and CDR2 sequences are SGHNT and YYREEE. The immunoSEQ Assay was used to sequence TCR beta CDR3 regions from DNA. Regarding the original processing steps: T cell density was computed as TCR beta template counts normalized to usable DNA estimated by amplifying housekeeping genes. Richness was estimated with the preseqR package, extrapolating to 400,000 templates for PBMC samples and 120,000 templates for tissue samples. Clonality was defined by subtracting Pielou's evenness from one. Tissue-enriched TCRs were identified through differential abundance testing performed on productive amino-acid clonotypes, with a minimum total count of 5 and an alpha of 0.1. The Jaccard Index and the Morisita Overlap Index were used to measure how much the repertoires overlapped between compartments. GLIPH clustered TCR beta CDR3s with public tetramer-defined viral CDR3s; viral motifs required at least three viral sequences plus V-gene enrichment. Entries here come from immuneACCESS through TCRdb and include only in-frame sequences with V and J called. Some clones fail to appear in such tables; in the studies checked, an unresolved V gene covers under half of the shortfall, and the cause of the remainder is unknown. V and J calls and clone size are those listed in that table; D and trimming were worked out from the DNA. This sample comprises 30,000 or so clones, approximately 91% of them detected only once. 4% to 5% of the sample rests with the top ten.

Material: peripheral blood mononuclear cells, obtained before any cancer treatment. The TCR originated in a woman aged 40 to 75 with stage III lung adenocarcinoma. The chain joins TRBV5-4 to TRBJ2-7; the D gene is perhaps TRBD2, on 5 matching bases. The sequenced DNA is TGTGCCAGCAGCTTCGGAGGCACTAGCTCCTACGAGCAGTACTTC. It translates as CASSFGGTSSYEQYF.